Sequencing of this T cell receptor beta chain was carried out in a study of memory CD4+ T cells and cytomegalovirus serostatus. The sort gate was single viable CD3+CD4+CD8-CD45RO+ cells for memory CD4+ T cells. Study results and limitations: The CMV-associated TCR signature appears largely within the CD4+ memory repertoire.

The CDR3 length is 12 residues. CDR1 GTSNPN and CDR2 SVGIG come from the germline V gene (reference sequence). V lost 1 base and J 6 bases, leaving 9 bases between the germline ends. This clone has only a few counts. What it binds is unknown. The method was immunoSEQ multiplex PCR; TCRdb's version includes in-frame clones alone and lacks a portion of them. This table has around 25,000 clones, over 70% appearing once. The rearrangement links TRBV30 to TRBJ1-1, with a possible D match to TRBD1 (5 bases). The source is an adult in good health and CMV-seronegative. The source material was memory CD4+ T cells from blood. The DNA for the CDR3 is TGTGCCTGGAGTGAAGGGGATCCTGAAGCTTTCTTT. Residues: CAWSEGDPEAFF.